This T cell receptor beta chain was recovered during a study of cytomegalovirus exposure and HLA in healthy donors. Study-level findings and limits: Later analysis suggested most CMV-associated TCR beta chains were HLA-restricted. Rates of TCR association differed by HLA locus in a later analysis, with DRB1 highest and HLA-C lowest. The authors considered a cluster of highly shared sequence variants likely to be a sequencing artifact.

Remarks on this clone: Its antigen is currently unknown.

CDR1 is GTSNPN, CDR2 SVGIG, per germline (reference sequence). The CDR3 consists of 13 residues. Trimming removed 4 bases at V and 0 bases at J, with 4 bases between. The primer mix had 60 Vbeta and 13 Jbeta primers. Using immunoSEQ multiplex PCR, the repertoire was profiled, and TCRdb retains in-frame clones only, with some absent. Altogether 95,000 to 150,000 clones are present, more than 55% being singletons, with the ten largest covering about 1.5%. Sequenced: PBMCs. The chain carries TRBV30 and TRBJ2-6, with unresolved D. This clonotype was obtained from a man between 18 and 29 years old in good health and CMV-seronegative. The CDR3 coding sequence is TGTGCCTGGACAGACTCTGGGGCCAACGTCCTGACTTTC. It specifies CAWTDSGANVLTF.